The 5 T cell receptor beta chains below all came from one sample that was sequenced in a study of blood T cell repertoires in COVID-19. Some clones are missing from TCRdb's copy, which holds only in-frame ones; the method was immunoSEQ multiplex PCR. The sample contains over 300,000 clones, around 83% of which appear only once. The sequencing sample was made of peripheral blood. These receptors came from a woman in her forties or fifties with acute or convalescent COVID-19.

The chain has TRBV2 and TRBJ1-3; TRBD1 aligns across 7 bases. The CDR3 contains 14 residues. V dropped 3 bases and J dropped 10; count of bases not matched to a gene: 9. Germline V gene lookup returns CDR1 SNHLY and CDR2 FYNNEI. CDR3: CASSDPGGTRTIYF. The CDR3 coding sequence is TGTGCCAGCAGTGACCCAGGGGGGACAAGGACCATATATTTT. Filled out from reference TRBV2 and TRBJ1-3, the complete variable domain reads EPEVTQTPSHQVTQMGQEVILRCVPISNHLYFYWYRQILGQKVEFLVSFYNNEISEKSEIFDDQFSVERPDGSNFTLKIRSTKLEDSAMYFCASSDPGGTRTIYFGEGSWLTVV.

The genes are TRBV5-4 and TRBJ1-6; D might be TRBD1 (5 bases). This CDR3 spans 14 amino acids. Trimming pared 0 bases from V and 6 bases from J, leaving 7 bases between. Per germline, CDR1 SGHNT and CDR2 YYREEE (reference sequence). CDR3 region: CASSLGQPNSPLHF. CDR3 sequence (DNA): TGTGCCAGCAGCTTGGGACAGCCTAATTCACCCCTCCACTTT.

This clone was recorded once. CDR3 coding DNA: TGTGCCAGCAGCTTGGGGATCGGGGGTCGCGGCTACACCTTC. Residues: CASSLGIGGRGYTF. The rearrangement uses TRBV5-4 and TRBJ1-2, with D possibly TRBD1 on 5 matching bases. The V gene's germline CDR1 is SGHNT and CDR2 YYREEE (reference sequence). This CDR3 spans 14 amino acids. V lost 0 bases to trimming and J lost 8 bases, with 14 bases between them.

V gene TRBV15 combines with J gene TRBJ2-3, with 7 bases aligning to TRBD1. The CDR3 has 14 residues. Trimming at V came to 1 base and at J to 4 bases, leaving 2 bases not matched to a gene. The germline V gene encodes CDR1 LNHNV and CDR2 YYDKDF (reference sequence). Here the CDR3 DNA reads TGTGCCACCAGCAGAGGACAGGGACCAGATACGCAGTATTTT. Translating it yields CATSRGQGPDTQYF.

The CDR3: CASSPRDKINEQYF. CDR3 DNA sequence: TGTGCCAGCTCACCACGAGACAAGATAAACGAGCAGTACTTC. This chain joins TRBV18 and TRBJ2-7; D gene ambiguous. V lost 1 base to trimming and J lost 5 bases, with 12 bases between them. CDR1 and CDR2 (germline): KGHSH, LQKENI. CDR3 size: 14 residues.